These T cell receptor beta chains were read from a single sample in a study of human T cells and chemical hapten exposure. TCRdb analysed the RACE reads with MiXCR anew, one entry per CDR3 protein. The data show tens of thousands of distinct CDR3 sequences, approximately 7% seen once. This specimen was whole blood, taken in connection with sensitization to the hapten diphenylcyclopropenone (DPC). The receptors shown here come from a woman in her twenties or thirties with alopecia areata. Some clones in this sample may be carry-over from other donors' samples. Both conserved end residues are part of each CDR3. The D gene is left open where the match is weak. Clone size is shown for a subset of rows, as once, few, many or a class of expanded clone.

abundance: many; j_gene: TRBJ1-1; v_gene: TRBV9; d_gene: TRBD1; CDR3nt: TGTGCCAGCAGCCCCGGACAGGTCATGAACACTGAAGCTTTCTTT; CDR3aa: CASSPGQVMNTEAFF
abundance: NA; j_gene: TRBJ2-7; v_gene: TRBV3-1; d_gene: NA; CDR3nt: TGTGCCAGCACGTGGCGCCTGGGGATCTCCTACGAGCAGTACTTC; CDR3aa: CASTWRLGISYEQYF
abundance: many; j_gene: TRBJ2-3; v_gene: TRBV4-2; d_gene: TRBD2; CDR3nt: TGTGCCAGCAGCCGACAGACTAGCGGGGGCGCAGATACGCAGTATTTT; CDR3aa: CASSRQTSGGADTQYF
abundance: few; j_gene: TRBJ1-1; v_gene: TRBV20-1; d_gene: NA; CDR3nt: TGCAGTGCTAGAGATAGCGGGCCACTTACTGAAGCTTTCTTT; CDR3aa: CSARDSGPLTEAFF
abundance: few; j_gene: TRBJ1-5; v_gene: TRBV20-1; d_gene: NA; CDR3nt: TGCAGTGCTAGGGGCGGAGCGGGTCAGCCCCAGCATTTT; CDR3aa: CSARGGAGQPQHF
abundance: many; j_gene: TRBJ1-2; v_gene: TRBV3-1; d_gene: NA; CDR3nt: TGTGCCAGCAGCCAAGATTACTATGGCTACACCTTC; CDR3aa: CASSQDYYGYTF
abundance: many; j_gene: TRBJ2-7; v_gene: TRBV6-5; d_gene: NA; CDR3nt: TGTGCCAGCGTAACAGGAGGGGAGCAATACGAGCAGTACTTC; CDR3aa: CASVTGGEQYEQYF
abundance: many; j_gene: TRBJ1-1; v_gene: TRBV20-1; d_gene: TRBD1; CDR3nt: TGCAGTGCCCAGACAGGGGCTCAGAACACTGAAGCTTTCTTT; CDR3aa: CSAQTGAQNTEAFF
abundance: many; j_gene: TRBJ2-7; v_gene: TRBV6-2/TRBV6-3; d_gene: NA; CDR3nt: TGTGCCAGCAGTTACCGGGGGCCCTACGAGCAGTACTTC; CDR3aa: CASSYRGPYEQYF
abundance: many; j_gene: TRBJ2-7; v_gene: TRBV3-1; d_gene: NA; CDR3nt: TGTGCCAGCAGCTTACGGGACGGGGGCGGGTTCTCCTACGAGCAGTACTTC; CDR3aa: CASSLRDGGGFSYEQYF
abundance: many; j_gene: TRBJ2-7; v_gene: TRBV6-1; d_gene: TRBD2; CDR3nt: TGTGCCAGCAGTGAAACGGCTAGCGGGGTCTACGAGCAGTACTTC; CDR3aa: CASSETASGVYEQYF
abundance: many; j_gene: TRBJ1-1; v_gene: TRBV29-1; d_gene: TRBD1; CDR3nt: TGCAGCGCCGGACAGGCTGAAGCTTTCTTT; CDR3aa: CSAGQAEAFF
abundance: NA; j_gene: TRBJ1-2; v_gene: TRBV2; d_gene: TRBD1; CDR3nt: TGTGCCAGAACCAACGAGGGACAGGGAGTCTATGGCTACACCTTC; CDR3aa: CARTNEGQGVYGYTF
abundance: many; j_gene: TRBJ1-5; v_gene: TRBV29-1; d_gene: TRBD1; CDR3nt: TGCAGCGTGGTACAGGGGGCGGGAAGTCAGCCCCAGCATTTT; CDR3aa: CSVVQGAGSQPQHF
abundance: few; j_gene: TRBJ1-2; v_gene: TRBV13; d_gene: NA; CDR3nt: TGTGCCAGCAGCATAGGGACCTCAAAACAAGACTATGGCTACACCTTC; CDR3aa: CASSIGTSKQDYGYTF
abundance: many; j_gene: TRBJ1-1; v_gene: TRBV6-6; d_gene: TRBD1; CDR3nt: TGTGCCAGCACCGACAGGGGAAGCACTGAAGCTTTCTTT; CDR3aa: CASTDRGSTEAFF
abundance: many; j_gene: TRBJ2-7; v_gene: TRBV2; d_gene: TRBD2; CDR3nt: TGTGCCAGCAGTGAATTGGGCGGGGGGTTCGGCGAGCAGTACTTC; CDR3aa: CASSELGGGFGEQYF
abundance: few; j_gene: TRBJ2-1; v_gene: TRBV19; d_gene: NA; CDR3nt: TGTGCCAGTAGTACCCTCTCCTACAATGAGCAGTTCTTC; CDR3aa: CASSTLSYNEQFF
abundance: few; j_gene: TRBJ1-5; v_gene: TRBV12-3/TRBV12-4; d_gene: NA; CDR3nt: TGTGCCAGCAGTTTGACTTCAGGGGACAATCAGCCCCAGCATTTT; CDR3aa: CASSLTSGDNQPQHF
abundance: few; j_gene: TRBJ2-7; v_gene: TRBV9; d_gene: NA; CDR3nt: TGTGCCAGCAGCCCACGGGGTGACAGCTACGAGCAGTACTTC; CDR3aa: CASSPRGDSYEQYF
abundance: many; j_gene: TRBJ1-6; v_gene: TRBV2; d_gene: NA; CDR3nt: TGTGCCAGCGAGGACAGTTATAATTCACCCCTCCACTTT; CDR3aa: CASEDSYNSPLHF
abundance: NA; j_gene: TRBJ2-1; v_gene: TRBV9; d_gene: TRBD2; CDR3nt: TGTGCCAGCAGCCCCAGGGATAGCGGGGGGGGGATCTTC; CDR3aa: CASSPRDSGGGIF
abundance: few; j_gene: TRBJ1-3; v_gene: TRBV20-1; d_gene: NA; CDR3nt: TGCAGTGCTAAAGAAGGGGCGTACACCATATATTTT; CDR3aa: CSAKEGAYTIYF
abundance: NA; j_gene: TRBJ1-1; v_gene: TRBV7-9; d_gene: NA; CDR3nt: TGTGCCAGCAGCCTCATGGACAGAGAAGCTTTCTTT; CDR3aa: CASSLMDREAFF
abundance: many; j_gene: TRBJ1-1; v_gene: TRBV7-9; d_gene: TRBD1; CDR3nt: TGTGCCAGCAGCTTATCACAGGGGGTCACTGAAGCTTTCTTT; CDR3aa: CASSLSQGVTEAFF
abundance: NA; j_gene: TRBJ1-2; v_gene: TRBV4-1; d_gene: NA; CDR3nt: TGCGCCAGCAGCCAAGGTAGTCAAGGGGGCTATGGCTACACCTTC; CDR3aa: CASSQGSQGGYGYTF
abundance: few; j_gene: TRBJ2-3; v_gene: TRBV7-7; d_gene: TRBD2; CDR3nt: TGTGCCAGCAGCTTAGTAAGGCGGCGGGGGGAGGTAGATACGCAGTATTTT; CDR3aa: CASSLVRRRGEVDTQYF
abundance: many; j_gene: TRBJ2-4; v_gene: TRBV12-3/TRBV12-4; d_gene: NA; CDR3nt: TGTGCCAGCAGTTTTGAGGGGGGACGGGCAAACATTCAGTACTTC; CDR3aa: CASSFEGGRANIQYF
abundance: many; j_gene: TRBJ1-1; v_gene: TRBV6-2/TRBV6-3; d_gene: NA; CDR3nt: TGTGCCAGCAGTTACTTTGAGGACTCCCGCGAAGCTTTCTTT; CDR3aa: CASSYFEDSREAFF
abundance: few; j_gene: TRBJ1-1; v_gene: TRBV2; d_gene: NA; CDR3nt: TGTGCCAGCAGTGAATCCTTACAGGTTGACACTGAAGCTTTCTTT; CDR3aa: CASSESLQVDTEAFF
abundance: many; j_gene: TRBJ2-1; v_gene: TRBV5-1; d_gene: TRBD2; CDR3nt: TGCGCCAGCAGCCAGCGGGGGGATACCTACAATGAGCAGTTCTTC; CDR3aa: CASSQRGDTYNEQFF
abundance: many; j_gene: TRBJ2-3; v_gene: TRBV14; d_gene: TRBD2; CDR3nt: TGTGCCAGCAGCCAAGAGGGACTACCCACAGATACGCAGTATTTT; CDR3aa: CASSQEGLPTDTQYF
abundance: many; j_gene: TRBJ2-7; v_gene: TRBV10-3; d_gene: TRBD2; CDR3nt: TGTGCCATCAGAAGGACTAGCGGGGACTACGAGCAGTACTTC; CDR3aa: CAIRRTSGDYEQYF
abundance: many; j_gene: TRBJ1-6; v_gene: TRBV6-1; d_gene: NA; CDR3nt: TGTGCCAGCAGCGGCTCTAGGCGTTGGTCGACAGACAATTCACCCCTCCACTTT; CDR3aa: CASSGSRRWSTDNSPLHF
abundance: few; j_gene: TRBJ1-5; v_gene: TRBV6-2/TRBV6-3; d_gene: NA; CDR3nt: TGTGCCAGCAGTTACCGTTCCACGGGGACTCAGCCCCAGCATTTT; CDR3aa: CASSYRSTGTQPQHF
abundance: NA; j_gene: TRBJ1-2; v_gene: TRBV20-1; d_gene: NA; CDR3nt: TGCAGTGCTAGTAAGGCCGGATACTATGGCTACACCTTC; CDR3aa: CSASKAGYYGYTF
abundance: many; j_gene: TRBJ2-1; v_gene: TRBV24-1; d_gene: NA; CDR3nt: TGTGCCACCAGTGATTCGGAAGAGAGCTCCTACAATGAGCAGTTCTTC; CDR3aa: CATSDSEESSYNEQFF
abundance: NA; j_gene: TRBJ1-2; v_gene: TRBV5-1; d_gene: NA; CDR3nt: TGCGCCAGCAGCTTGGAACGAAGCTATGGCTACACCTTC; CDR3aa: CASSLERSYGYTF
abundance: many; j_gene: TRBJ2-7; v_gene: TRBV7-8; d_gene: NA; CDR3nt: TGTGCCAGCAGCACGAGACAGCGCGGGGAGCAGTACTTC; CDR3aa: CASSTRQRGEQYF
abundance: many; j_gene: TRBJ1-5; v_gene: TRBV12-3/TRBV12-4; d_gene: TRBD1; CDR3nt: TGTGCCAGCAGCCGACAGGGAGGAATCGATCAGCCCCAGCATTTT; CDR3aa: CASSRQGGIDQPQHF
abundance: NA; j_gene: TRBJ2-1; v_gene: TRBV15; d_gene: NA; CDR3nt: TGTGCCACCAGCAGCATCCAGAGCTCCTACAATGAGCAGTTCTTC; CDR3aa: CATSSIQSSYNEQFF
abundance: few; j_gene: TRBJ1-1; v_gene: TRBV24-1; d_gene: TRBD1; CDR3nt: TGTGCCACCAGATATGGACAGGGACATATCATTCGAGCTTTCTTT; CDR3aa: CATRYGQGHIIRAFF
abundance: many; j_gene: TRBJ1-5; v_gene: TRBV5-5; d_gene: NA; CDR3nt: TGTGCCAGCAGCTTGAACAGAGATCAGCCCCAGCATTTT; CDR3aa: CASSLNRDQPQHF
abundance: many; j_gene: TRBJ1-1; v_gene: TRBV29-1; d_gene: TRBD1; CDR3nt: TGCAGCGTAAGACAGGGTATTGAAGCTTTCTTT; CDR3aa: CSVRQGIEAFF
abundance: many; j_gene: TRBJ2-7; v_gene: TRBV25-1; d_gene: TRBD1; CDR3nt: TGTGCCAGCAGTGAAACAGGGGCAACCTCCTACGAGCAGTACTTC; CDR3aa: CASSETGATSYEQYF
abundance: NA; j_gene: TRBJ1-4; v_gene: TRBV18; d_gene: NA; CDR3nt: TGTGCCAGCTCACGAACCCGGGCCCCTAATGAAAAACTGTTTTTT; CDR3aa: CASSRTRAPNEKLFF
abundance: few; j_gene: TRBJ2-6; v_gene: TRBV30; d_gene: TRBD1; CDR3nt: TGTGCCGAAGCGACAGGGAGCTCTGGGGCCAACGTCCTGACTTTC; CDR3aa: CAEATGSSGANVLTF
abundance: many; j_gene: TRBJ1-1; v_gene: TRBV12-3/TRBV12-4; d_gene: TRBD1; CDR3nt: TGTGCCAGCAGTTTCAGGTCAGGGGGCGCCGGAAGAGTCACTGAAGCTTTCTTT; CDR3aa: CASSFRSGGAGRVTEAFF
abundance: NA; j_gene: TRBJ1-4; v_gene: TRBV7-8; d_gene: TRBD1; CDR3nt: TGTGCCAGCAGCTGGGACAGGGACGAAAAACTGTTTTTT; CDR3aa: CASSWDRDEKLFF
abundance: many; j_gene: TRBJ1-2; v_gene: TRBV5-1; d_gene: NA; CDR3nt: TGCGCCAGCAGCGTGTCAGGCGGCTATGGCTACACCTTC; CDR3aa: CASSVSGGYGYTF
abundance: many; j_gene: TRBJ2-3; v_gene: TRBV9; d_gene: TRBD1; CDR3nt: TGTGCCAGCAGCGAGGGGGCAAGGGCAGATACGCAGTATTTT; CDR3aa: CASSEGARADTQYF